The 29 T cell receptor beta chains below all came from one sample that was sequenced in a study of blood T cell repertoires in COVID-19. Here immunoSEQ multiplex PCR was the method, and the copy in TCRdb shows in-frame clones only, minus some. Here the sample spans some 230,000 clones, approximately 90% being singletons. The sample consisted of peripheral blood. These receptors originate from a young man who had recovered from COVID-19.

This clone has a handful of counts. V and J are TRBV7-8 and TRBJ2-3; D call uncertain. The V gene lost 1 base and the J gene lost 1 base, with 12 bases spanning the gap. CDR3 length equals 16 residues. Germline V gene data show CDR1 as SGHVS and CDR2 as FQNEAQ. The CDR3 loop reads CASSLGASLGTDTQYF. The CDR3 DNA follows: TGTGCCAGCAGCTTAGGTGCTAGTTTGGGCACAGATACGCAGTATTTT.

J is TRBJ1-1 and V is TRBV18, with unresolved D. Germline CDR1 is KGHSH and CDR2 is LQKENI. V dropped 6 bases and J dropped 6 bases, with 11 bases sitting between them. The CDR3 runs 12 residues. In nucleotides, the CDR3 is TGTGCCAGCTCCTCTGGAGTCCCTGAAGCTTTCTTT. Protein sequence: CASSSGVPEAFF.

The gene calls are TRBV5-6 and TRBJ1-5, with 9 bases fitting TRBD1. The CDR3 consists of 12 residues. Germline CDR1 is SGHDT and CDR2 is YYEEEE. The J segment lost 11 bases and the V segment lost 4 bases, leaving 4 bases of the junction unmatched. The CDR3 is CASSLDRGAQHF. For the CDR3, the DNA is TGTGCCAGCAGCCTGGACAGGGGAGCCCAGCATTTT.

This clone has only one observation. The genes are TRBV6-5 and TRBJ1-2, with TRBD1 as a possible D gene (5 bases). The CDR3 runs 13 residues. The germline CDR1 and CDR2 sequences are MNHEY and SVGAGI. V was shortened by 2 bases and J by 12 bases, with 16 bases between the two germline ends. Here the CDR3 reads CASSYRGASHHTF. CDR3 coding DNA: TGTGCCAGCAGTTACCGCGGGGCCAGCCACCACACCTTC.

This chain joins TRBV5-5 and TRBJ2-7; D gene unclear. The CDR3 runs 14 residues. Trimming cost V 0 bases and J 2 bases, with 9 bases left between them. CDR1 is SGHKS and CDR2 is YYEKEE in the germline V gene (reference sequence). CDR3 residues: CASSLAAQAYEQYF. Here the CDR3 DNA reads TGTGCCAGCAGCTTGGCGGCTCAGGCCTACGAGCAGTACTTC.

The V gene is TRBV19, the J gene TRBJ1-4; maybe TRBD1 (5 bases). CDR1 is LNHDA, CDR2 SQIVND, per germline (reference sequence). The length of the CDR3 is 15 residues. The V end lost 5 bases, the J end lost 5 bases, and 15 bases lay between the germline ends. CDR3: CASSPPGQINEKLFF. DNA of the CDR3: TGTGCCAGTAGTCCCCCAGGGCAGATCAATGAAAAACTGTTTTTT.

This clone has just a few counts. The chain has TRBV11-2 and TRBJ2-7, with D uncertain. Germline V gene sequence: CDR1 SGHAT, CDR2 FQNNGV. Trimming removed 5 bases at V and 3 bases at J, with 14 bases between. This CDR3 region has 14 residues. The CDR3 sequence: CASSAKDGLYEQYF. The DNA for the CDR3 is TGTGCCAGCAGCGCCAAAGATGGGCTCTACGAGCAGTACTTC.

V and J are TRBV6-6 and TRBJ1-2; D is perhaps TRBD1 (6 bases). There are 15 residues in the CDR3. The V end was cut by 5 bases, the J end by 4 bases, with 17 bases between. Germline V gene lookup returns CDR1 MNHNY and CDR2 SVGAGI (reference sequence). The CDR3 sequence: CASSPSTGSVYGYTF. The CDR3 region has the DNA TGTGCCAGCAGTCCCTCGACAGGCTCAGTCTATGGCTACACCTTC.

The chain couples TRBV21-1 to TRBJ2-1; the table assigns TRBD2, which was not confirmed against the DNA. TRBV21-1 represents a pseudogene. The CDR3 totals 16 residues. As DNA, the CDR3 is TGTGCCAGCAGCAAAATGATCAAGCGGGGGGCCGGGAAGCAGTTCTTC. Protein: CASSKMIKRGAGKQFF.

The chain recombines TRBV7-2 with TRBJ1-2, with TRBD1 identical over 9 bases. V lost 3 bases, J lost 2 bases, and 4 bases stayed unmatched. The length of the CDR3 is 15 residues. Germline CDR1 is SGHTA and CDR2 is FQGNSA. The CDR3 DNA is TGTGCCAGCAGCTTTCCAGGGACAGGGAACTATGGCTACACCTTC. Its protein product is CASSFPGTGNYGYTF. Together with reference TRBV7-2 and TRBJ1-2, the CDR3 gives the full variable domain: GAGVSQSPSNKVTEKGKDVELRCDPISGHTALYWYRQSLGQGLEFLIYFQGNSAPDKSGLPSDRFSAERTGGSVSTLTIQRTQQEDSAVYLCASSFPGTGNYGYTFGSGTRLTVV.

The chain joins TRBV3-1 (or the pseudogene TRBV3-2) to TRBJ1-1; D gene unclear. Germline CDR1 LGHDT, CDR2 YNNKEL (reference sequence). Trimming took off 0 bases at V and 5 bases at J, with 10 bases between the two ends. The CDR3 is 14 amino acids. DNA for the CDR3: TGTGCCAGCAGCCAAGATGCGGATTGGACTGAAGCTTTCTTT. This translates into CASSQDADWTEAFF.

This clone was seen a handful of times. The V and J genes are TRBV4-1 and TRBJ1-1; possibly TRBD1 for D (6 bases). Germline loops: CDR1 MGHRA, CDR2 YSYEKL. CDR3 length: 15 amino acids. The V gene lost 4 bases and the J gene lost 4 bases, with 16 bases spanning the gap. In DNA form, the CDR3 reads TGCGCCAGCAGCCTCTTAGGGGGGGGCGGCACTGAAGCTTTCTTT. This gives the protein CASSLLGGGGTEAFF.

The chain is built from TRBV6-5 and TRBJ2-7; D not resolved. Germline CDR1 is MNHEY and CDR2 is SVGAGI. The CDR3 loop spans 10 amino acids. Trimming stripped 6 bases from V and 4 bases from J, with 4 bases between. This chain's CDR3 is CASREYEQYF. Here the CDR3 DNA reads TGTGCCAGCAGAGAGTACGAGCAGTACTTC.

The chain is built from TRBV6-4 and TRBJ2-5, with 8 bases identical to TRBD2. Germline V lookup: CDR1 MRHNA, CDR2 SNTAGT. This CDR3 has 13 residues. Trimming removed 6 bases from V and 7 bases from J; junction bases left unmatched: 7. CDR3 sequence (DNA): TGTGCCAGCAGAGCGGGGGACGTAGGGACCCAGTACTTC. Translated, it gives CASRAGDVGTQYF.

The V call is TRBV15, the J call TRBJ1-1; 7 bases match TRBD1. This CDR3 is built from 15 residues. Germline CDR1 is LNHNV and CDR2 is YYDKDF (reference sequence). The ends lost 2 bases at V and 2 bases at J; junction bases unmatched: 5. CDR3: CATSRFQGGNTEAFF. The CDR3 DNA follows: TGTGCCACCAGCAGATTCCAGGGGGGTAACACTGAAGCTTTCTTT.

The chain joins TRBV7-8 to TRBJ2-7, with 9 bases lining up with TRBD1. The trim removed 1 base at V and 7 bases at J, leaving 26 bases unmatched. The CDR3 extends over 21 amino acids. Germline values: CDR1 SGHVS, CDR2 FQNEAQ. In DNA, the CDR3 is TGTGCCAGCAGCTTAGTCTCAGGGACAGGGAGTCTTACGGGGAGTCTTAATGAGCAGTACTTC. As protein: CASSLVSGTGSLTGSLNEQYF. Full variable domain (missing parts from reference TRBV7-8 and TRBJ2-7): GAGVSQSPRYKVAKRGQDVALRCDPISGHVSLFWYQQALGQGPEFLTYFQNEAQLDKSGLPSDRFFAERPEGSVSTLKIQRTQQEDSAVYLCASSLVSGTGSLTGSLNEQYFGPGTRLTVT.

About this clone: At one end, the junction sequence differs from germline, possibly due to a read error. The CDR3 loop reads CASSVSSDVWTGNTEAFF. The CDR3 DNA reads as TGTGCCAGCAGTGTATCCTCCGATGTGTGGACAGGGAATACTGAAGCTTTCTTT. The gene calls are TRBV27 and TRBJ1-1, with 8 bases aligning to TRBD1. Germline CDR1 MNHEY, CDR2 SMNVEV (reference sequence). This CDR3 contains 18 residues.

V usage is TRBV5-1 and J usage is TRBJ2-2; 9 bases align to TRBD1. Unmatched junction bases numbered 4, after V lost 4 bases and J lost 0 bases. This CDR3 is built from 16 residues. Germline CDR1 reads SGHRS; CDR2 reads YFSETQ. The CDR3, as DNA: TGCGCCAGCAGCCCCGGACAGGGGACGAACACCGGGGAGCTGTTTTTT. It specifies CASSPGQGTNTGELFF.

J is TRBJ2-5 and V is TRBV30, with a possible D match to TRBD1 (5 bases). Trimming shortened V by 4 bases and J by 4 bases, and 19 bases separated the two germline ends. Looked up from germline, CDR1 is GTSNPN and CDR2 is SVGIG (reference sequence). The CDR3 contains 15 residues. CDR3 in amino acids: CAWIGHQGWGETQYF. DNA of the CDR3: TGTGCCTGGATCGGACATCAGGGTTGGGGAGAGACCCAGTACTTC.

This chain connects TRBV4-1 to TRBJ1-2; D may be TRBD1 (5 bases). The germline gives CDR1 MGHRA, CDR2 YSYEKL. The CDR3 is 15 residues long. V was trimmed by 6 bases and J by 8 bases, leaving 22 bases between them. The CDR3 nucleotides are TGCGCCAGCAGTCTCCTAAGCGGGCAGGGCAAGGGCTACACCTTC. Translated: CASSLLSGQGKGYTF.

CDR3 DNA sequence: TGTGCCACCCGCCGGGATTCCCAGAACTATGGCTACACCTTC. It specifies CATRRDSQNYGYTF. The chain joins TRBV6-5 to TRBJ1-2; D gene uncertain. CDR1 and CDR2 (germline): MNHEY, SVGAGI. The CDR3 extends over 14 amino acids. V lost 10 bases and J lost 2, with 17 bases in between.

The chain couples TRBV10-3 to TRBJ2-6; D is unresolved. V was clipped by 7 bases and J by 1 base, with 8 bases between them. The CDR3 extends over 14 amino acids. CDR1 and CDR2 (germline): ENHRY, SYGVKD. CDR3 sequence: CAITPQSGANVLTF. CDR3 coding DNA: TGTGCCATCACTCCCCAGTCTGGGGCCAACGTCCTGACTTTC.

The gene calls are TRBV5-1 and TRBJ2-5, with D unclear. Trimming stripped 0 bases from V and 5 bases from J, with 8 bases between. The CDR3 sequence is 13 residues long. Per germline, CDR1 SGHRS and CDR2 YFSETQ. CDR3 residues: CASSLASEETQYF. CDR3 sequence (DNA): TGCGCCAGCAGCTTGGCCAGCGAGGAGACCCAGTACTTC.

The gene calls are TRBV19 and TRBJ1-2; 11 bases align to TRBD1. After removal of 7 bases from V and 5 bases from J, the junction contained 6 bases not matched to a gene. The CDR3 totals 14 residues. In germline, CDR1 is LNHDA, CDR2 SQIVND (reference sequence). In nucleotides, the CDR3 is TGTGCCAGTATTAACCGGGACAGGGGGTATGGCTACACCTTC. Translated, it gives CASINRDRGYGYTF.

The CDR3 loop is CASSLGLGGDPAFF. The CDR3 DNA reads TGTGCCAGCAGCTTAGGACTAGGAGGCGATCCAGCTTTCTTT. V gene TRBV7-9 combines with J gene TRBJ1-1; D is unresolved. Deletions cut 1 base from V and 10 bases from J, with 16 bases between. The CDR3 is 14 amino acids. Germline CDR1 SEHNR, CDR2 FQNEAQ (reference sequence).

The rearrangement links TRBV19 to TRBJ1-5; the D is unclear. Trimming pared 8 bases from V and 3 bases from J, leaving 11 bases between. Germline CDR1 and CDR2: LNHDA and SQIVND (reference sequence). The CDR3 has 13 amino acids. The CDR3 protein is CASREFSNQPQHF. DNA of the CDR3: TGTGCCAGTCGGGAGTTTTCCAATCAGCCCCAGCATTTT.

This clone was observed a few times. This chain joins TRBV5-4 and TRBJ1-1; 8 bases line up with TRBD1. In germline, CDR1 is SGHNT, CDR2 YYREEE (reference sequence). J gave up 8 bases and V 2 bases, and 14 bases lay outside the gene matches. This CDR3 has 16 residues. CDR3 region: CASSLAGGQGAREAFF. CDR3 DNA sequence: TGTGCCAGCAGCTTAGCTGGGGGCCAGGGGGCACGGGAAGCTTTCTTT.

This clone was found once. The chain uses TRBV21-1 and TRBJ1-1; TRBD1, the D gene given by the table, was not confirmed from the DNA. TRBV21-1 is a recognized pseudogene. CDR3 length equals 16 residues. CDR3: CASSKRADRANTEAFF. For the CDR3, the DNA is TGTGCCAGCAGCAAAAGGGCGGACAGGGCGAACACTGAAGCTTTCTTT.

This clone was seen a few times. This chain connects TRBV7-6 to TRBJ1-4; the D is unclear. This CDR3 contains 16 residues. The germline CDR1 and CDR2 sequences are SGHVS and FNYEAQ. V was clipped by 5 bases and J by 8 bases, with 21 bases between them. As DNA, the CDR3 is TGTGCCAGCAGCATAAGCCGGGCCCCGACTAGGGAAAAACTGTTTTTT. Translating gives CASSISRAPTREKLFF.